This T cell receptor beta chain is from a study of beta chain features in type 1 diabetes. Study context: Patient and healthy donor groups were alike in age, gender and cell yields. Study results and caveats: For cells with high TCR expression, cDNA sequencing could yield over-representation. Type 1 diabetes patients had fewer VDJ junction insertions and more deletions.

The trim removed 4 bases at V and 4 bases at J, leaving 6 bases unmatched. Germline assignment: CDR1 SGHAT and CDR2 FQNNGV. The CDR3 totals 14 residues. The authors reverse transcribed all of the isolated RNA, so sequencing captured expressed TCRB transcripts. TCRdb's copy holds only in-frame clones and misses some; the assay was immunoSEQ multiplex PCR. The repertoire holds approximately 140,000 clones, with 9% to 10% as singletons. Regarding this clone: Its antigen is undetermined.

Donors contributed one heparinised blood draw apiece, averaging about 110 mL. Sample: central memory CD4+ T cells from blood. The chain joins TRBV11-2 to TRBJ1-1; 7 bases fit TRBD1. This TCR came from a woman aged 35 to 49 in good health. CDR3 in DNA: TGTGCCAGCAGCTCTTTGAGGGGGCGCACTGAAGCTTTCTTT. It codes for CASSSLRGRTEAFF. Looking up the rest from reference TRBV11-2 and TRBJ1-1 gives the full variable domain: EAGVAQSPRYKIIEKRQSVAFWCNPISGHATLYWYQQILGQGPKLLIQFQNNGVVDDSQLPKDRFSAERLKGVDSTLKIQPAKLEDSAVYLCASSSLRGRTEAFFGQGTRLTVV.